This T cell receptor beta chain came from a study of blood T cell repertoires in COVID-19. Study information: The United States, Italy and Spain provided the acute and convalescent COVID-19 samples. T cells, B-cell-depleted T cells, or PBMCs supplied cDNA or gDNA.

This CDR3 is 16 amino acids long. Germline V gene sequence: CDR1 SGDLS, CDR2 YYNGEE. Deletions cut 0 bases from V and 0 bases from J, with 12 bases between. As handled by the study authors: Amplification of reference gene primers was used by the study to estimate nucleated cell counts. Sequencing used immunoSEQ multiplex PCR; TCRdb keeps in-frame clones, though not all of them. V, J and clone size were drawn from that table, and D and trimming were deduced from the DNA. The sample has about 250,000 clones; about 89% are singletons. The J gene is TRBJ2-5, the V gene TRBV9; D might be TRBD2 (6 bases). This sequence originates from a woman aged 55-69 years who had recovered from COVID-19. Sequenced material: peripheral blood. CDR3 amino acids: CASSVAGGTYQETQYF. CDR3 DNA: TGTGCCAGCAGCGTAGCTGGGGGGACGTACCAAGAGACCCAGTACTTC. Full variable domain (outside the CDR3, taken from reference TRBV9 and TRBJ2-5): DSGVTQTPKHLITATGQRVTLRCSPRSGDLSVYWYQQSLDQGLQFLIQYYNGEERAKGNILERFSAQQFPDLHSELNLSSLELGDSALYFCASSVAGGTYQETQYFGPGTRLLVL.